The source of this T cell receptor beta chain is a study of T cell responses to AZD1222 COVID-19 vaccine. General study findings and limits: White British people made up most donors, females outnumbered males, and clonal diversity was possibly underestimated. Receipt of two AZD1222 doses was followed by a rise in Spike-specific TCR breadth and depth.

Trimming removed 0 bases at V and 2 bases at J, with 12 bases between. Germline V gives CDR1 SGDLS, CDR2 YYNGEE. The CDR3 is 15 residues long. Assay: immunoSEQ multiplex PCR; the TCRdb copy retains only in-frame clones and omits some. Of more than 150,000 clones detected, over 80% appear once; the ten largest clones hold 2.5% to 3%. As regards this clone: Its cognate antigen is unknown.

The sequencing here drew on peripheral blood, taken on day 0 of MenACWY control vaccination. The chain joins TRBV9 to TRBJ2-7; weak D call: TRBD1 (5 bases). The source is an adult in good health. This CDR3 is CASSVDGATTYEQYF. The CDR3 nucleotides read TGTGCCAGCAGCGTAGATGGGGCTACGACCTACGAGCAGTACTTC.